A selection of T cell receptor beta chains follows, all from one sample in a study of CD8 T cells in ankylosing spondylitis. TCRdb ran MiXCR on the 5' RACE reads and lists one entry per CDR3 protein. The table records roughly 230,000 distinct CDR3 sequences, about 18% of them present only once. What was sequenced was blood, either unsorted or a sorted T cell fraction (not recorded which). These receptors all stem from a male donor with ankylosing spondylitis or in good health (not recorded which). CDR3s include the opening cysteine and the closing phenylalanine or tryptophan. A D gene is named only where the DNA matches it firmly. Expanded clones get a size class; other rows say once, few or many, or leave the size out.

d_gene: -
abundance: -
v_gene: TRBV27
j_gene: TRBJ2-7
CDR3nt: TGTGCCAGCAGTGGGGACGGCAGGTCCTACGAGCAGTACTTC
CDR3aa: CASSGDGRSYEQYF

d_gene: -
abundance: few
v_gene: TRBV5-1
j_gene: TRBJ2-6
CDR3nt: TGCGCCAGCAGCCCCGACGTGGTCCTCGCCTCTGGGGCCAACGTCCTGACTTTC
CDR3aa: CASSPDVVLASGANVLTF

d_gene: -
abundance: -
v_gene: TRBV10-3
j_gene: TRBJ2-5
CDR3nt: TGTGCCATCAGTGAGCCGCAGCGGTCGGCCCAAGAGACCCAGTACTTC
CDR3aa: CAISEPQRSAQETQYF

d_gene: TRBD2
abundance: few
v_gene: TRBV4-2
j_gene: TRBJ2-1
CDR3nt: TGTGCCAGCAGCCAAGATCCCAGCGGGAGCCCCAATGAGCAGTTCTTC
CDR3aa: CASSQDPSGSPNEQFF

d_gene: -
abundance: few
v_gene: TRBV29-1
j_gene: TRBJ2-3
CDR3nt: TGCAGCGTCCCCTGGACAAGCACAGATACGCAGTATTTT
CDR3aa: CSVPWTSTDTQYF

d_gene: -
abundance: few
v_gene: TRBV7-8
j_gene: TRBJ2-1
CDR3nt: TGTGCCAGCAGCTCCCTTAGTGAGCAGTTCTTC
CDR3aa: CASSSLSEQFF

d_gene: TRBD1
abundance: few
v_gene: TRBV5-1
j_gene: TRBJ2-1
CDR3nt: TGCGCCAGCCATCCTGGACAGGGGTGGGCTGAGCAGTTCTTC
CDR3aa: CASHPGQGWAEQFF

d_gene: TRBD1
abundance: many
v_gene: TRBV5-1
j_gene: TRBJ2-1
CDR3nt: TGCGCCAGCAGCCAAGGTCCAGGACAGGGATACAATGAGCAGTTCTTC
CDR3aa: CASSQGPGQGYNEQFF

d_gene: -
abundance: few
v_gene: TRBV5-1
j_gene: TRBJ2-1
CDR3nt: TGCGCCAGCAGTGGTCCCCAGGGCAATGAGCAGTTCTTC
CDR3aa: CASSGPQGNEQFF

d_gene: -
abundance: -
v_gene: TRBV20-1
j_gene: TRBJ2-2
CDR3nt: TGCAGTGCTAGAGGGAGTGGTATTTCCACCGGGGAGCTGTTTTTT
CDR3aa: CSARGSGISTGELFF

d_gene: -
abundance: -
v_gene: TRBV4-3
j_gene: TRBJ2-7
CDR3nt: TGCGCCAGCAGCCAATCCCGCGGGCCTTCCTACGAGCAGTACTTC
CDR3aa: CASSQSRGPSYEQYF

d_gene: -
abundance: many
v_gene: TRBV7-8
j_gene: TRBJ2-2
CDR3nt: TGTGCCAGCAGCTTAGTACAGGGTTCCCTGAACACCGGGGAGCTGTTTTTT
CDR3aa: CASSLVQGSLNTGELFF

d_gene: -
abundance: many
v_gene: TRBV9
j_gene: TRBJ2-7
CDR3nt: TGTGCCAGCAGCGCGGACGGGATGTCTAACGAGCAGTACTTC
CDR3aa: CASSADGMSNEQYF

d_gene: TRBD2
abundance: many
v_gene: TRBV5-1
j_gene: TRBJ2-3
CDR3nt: TGCGCCAGCAGCTTGGACGGGACTAGCTACTTAACAGATACGCAGTATTTT
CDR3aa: CASSLDGTSYLTDTQYF

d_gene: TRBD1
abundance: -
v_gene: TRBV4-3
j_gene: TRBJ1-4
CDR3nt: TGCGCCAGCAGCCCCGGGACAGCAGATGAAAAACTGTTTTTT
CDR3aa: CASSPGTADEKLFF

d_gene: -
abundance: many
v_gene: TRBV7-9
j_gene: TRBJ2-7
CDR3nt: TGTGCCAGCAGCTTAACTTATGTGTACGAGCAGTACTTC
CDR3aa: CASSLTYVYEQYF

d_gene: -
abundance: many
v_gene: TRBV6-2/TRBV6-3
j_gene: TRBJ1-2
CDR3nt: TGTGCCAGCAGCCACCCGCCCGGACAGACCACCGACCGAGCTAACTATGGCTACACCTTC
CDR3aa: CASSHPPGQTTDRANYGYTF

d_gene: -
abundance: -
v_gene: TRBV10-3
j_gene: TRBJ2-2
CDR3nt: TGTGCCATCAGTGAAGTAGTAGCGGACACCGGGGAGCTGTTTTTT
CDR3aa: CAISEVVADTGELFF

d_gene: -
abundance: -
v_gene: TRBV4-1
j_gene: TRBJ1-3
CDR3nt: TGCGCCAGCAGCCAAGATGGGGCAGTGTGGGGGAACTCTGGAAACACCATATATTTT
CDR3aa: CASSQDGAVWGNSGNTIYF

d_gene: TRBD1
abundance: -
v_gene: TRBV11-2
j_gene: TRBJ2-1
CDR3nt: TGTGCCAGCGCCTGGACAGGGGATAATGAGCAGTTCTTC
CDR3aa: CASAWTGDNEQFF

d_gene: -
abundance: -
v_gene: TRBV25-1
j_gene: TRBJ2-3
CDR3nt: TGTGCCAGCAGTGGCCCGGACAGACAAAGCACAGATACGCAGTATTTT
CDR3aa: CASSGPDRQSTDTQYF

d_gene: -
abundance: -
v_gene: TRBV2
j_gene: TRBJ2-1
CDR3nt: TGTGCCAGCAGTGGCCTAGCGAGCGAGCAGTTCTTC
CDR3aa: CASSGLASEQFF

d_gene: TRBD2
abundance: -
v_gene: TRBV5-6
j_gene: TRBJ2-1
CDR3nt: TGTGCCAGCAGCTCAGCGGGATCCTACAATGAGCAGTTCTTC
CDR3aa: CASSSAGSYNEQFF

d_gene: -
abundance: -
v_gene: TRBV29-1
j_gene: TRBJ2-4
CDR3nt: TGCAGCGTTGTGGTGCCCCTAGCCAAAAACATTCAGTACTTC
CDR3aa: CSVVVPLAKNIQYF

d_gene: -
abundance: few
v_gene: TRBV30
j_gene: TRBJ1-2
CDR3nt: TGTGCCTGGGCCGAGATACCGACCTATGGCTACACCTTC
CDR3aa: CAWAEIPTYGYTF

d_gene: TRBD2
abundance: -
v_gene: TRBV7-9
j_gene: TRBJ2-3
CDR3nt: TGTGCCAGCAGAACCGGGACAACTACTAGCGGGAGTTGGACAGATACGCAGTATTTT
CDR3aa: CASRTGTTTSGSWTDTQYF

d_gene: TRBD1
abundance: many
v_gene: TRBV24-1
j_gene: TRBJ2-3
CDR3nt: TGTGCCACCAGTGCTGTGGGGACAGTAACTAGCACAGATACGCAGTATTTT
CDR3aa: CATSAVGTVTSTDTQYF

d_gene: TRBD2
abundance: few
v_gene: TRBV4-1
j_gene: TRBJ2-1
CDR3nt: TGCGCCAGCAGCCAAGATCTACTAGCGGGAGGGAACAATGAGCAGTTCTTC
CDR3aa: CASSQDLLAGGNNEQFF

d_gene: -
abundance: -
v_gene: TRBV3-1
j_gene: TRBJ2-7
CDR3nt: TGTGCCAGCAGCGCAGGGACATCCGCCTACGAGCAGTACTTC
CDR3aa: CASSAGTSAYEQYF

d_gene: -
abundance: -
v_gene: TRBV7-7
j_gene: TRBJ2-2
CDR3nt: TGTGCTAGCAGCTACTCCCCGTTGACCGGGGAGCTGTTTTTT
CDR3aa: CASSYSPLTGELFF

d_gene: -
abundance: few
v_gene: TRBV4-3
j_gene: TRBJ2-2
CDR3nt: TGCGCCAGCAGCCAAGATCGGGTTGGGACCACCGGGGAGCTGTTTTTT
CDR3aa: CASSQDRVGTTGELFF

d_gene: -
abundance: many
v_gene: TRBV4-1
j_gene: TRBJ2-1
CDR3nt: TGCGCCAGCAGCCAAGTATCTCGTTTCCATGAGCAGTTCTTC
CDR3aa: CASSQVSRFHEQFF

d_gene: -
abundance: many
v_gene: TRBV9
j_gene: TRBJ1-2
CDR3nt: TGTGCCAGCAGTACCGGGACATTTAATGGCTACACCTTC
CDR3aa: CASSTGTFNGYTF

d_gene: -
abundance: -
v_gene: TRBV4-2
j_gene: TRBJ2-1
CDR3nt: TGTGCCAGCAGCCAAGATGGCGAGTCTAGTCGGGCCTACAATGAGCAGTTCTTC
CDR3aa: CASSQDGESSRAYNEQFF

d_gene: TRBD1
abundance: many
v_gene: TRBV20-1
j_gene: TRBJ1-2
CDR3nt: TGCAGTGCCCCCGGGACAGGGGGCTATGGCTACACCTTC
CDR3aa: CSAPGTGGYGYTF

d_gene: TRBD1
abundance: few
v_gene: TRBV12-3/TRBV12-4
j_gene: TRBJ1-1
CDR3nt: TGTGCCAGCAGTCCAAGACAGGGGGCGTTTGGCACTGAAGCTTTCTTT
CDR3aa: CASSPRQGAFGTEAFF

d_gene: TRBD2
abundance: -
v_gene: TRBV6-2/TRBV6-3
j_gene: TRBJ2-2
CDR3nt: TGTGCCAGCAGTTACTCTACTAGCGGGAGGTCGGTGACCGGGGAGCTGTTTTTT
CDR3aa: CASSYSTSGRSVTGELFF

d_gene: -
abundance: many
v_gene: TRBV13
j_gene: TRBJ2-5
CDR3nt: TGTGCCAGCAGACTTCGGGGGTCCAAAGATAAAGAGACCCAGTACTTC
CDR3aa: CASRLRGSKDKETQYF

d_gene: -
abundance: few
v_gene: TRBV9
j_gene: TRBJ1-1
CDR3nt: TGTGCCAGCAGCGCGGACGGGGTCGTCACTGAAGCTTTCTTT
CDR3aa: CASSADGVVTEAFF

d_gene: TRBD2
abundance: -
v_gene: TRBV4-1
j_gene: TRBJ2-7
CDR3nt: TGCGCCAGCAGCCAAGAGACTAGCGGGATTGTATACGAGCAGTACTTC
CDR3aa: CASSQETSGIVYEQYF

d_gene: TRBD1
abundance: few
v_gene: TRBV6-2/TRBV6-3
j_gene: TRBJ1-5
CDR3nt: TGTGCCAGCACCGACGACAGGGGGCAGCGAAATCAGCCCCAGCATTTT
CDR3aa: CASTDDRGQRNQPQHF

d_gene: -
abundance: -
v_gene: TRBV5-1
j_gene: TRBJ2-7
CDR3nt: TGCGCCAGCAGGCCGGGACTGAATACATACTACGAGCAGTACTTC
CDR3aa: CASRPGLNTYYEQYF